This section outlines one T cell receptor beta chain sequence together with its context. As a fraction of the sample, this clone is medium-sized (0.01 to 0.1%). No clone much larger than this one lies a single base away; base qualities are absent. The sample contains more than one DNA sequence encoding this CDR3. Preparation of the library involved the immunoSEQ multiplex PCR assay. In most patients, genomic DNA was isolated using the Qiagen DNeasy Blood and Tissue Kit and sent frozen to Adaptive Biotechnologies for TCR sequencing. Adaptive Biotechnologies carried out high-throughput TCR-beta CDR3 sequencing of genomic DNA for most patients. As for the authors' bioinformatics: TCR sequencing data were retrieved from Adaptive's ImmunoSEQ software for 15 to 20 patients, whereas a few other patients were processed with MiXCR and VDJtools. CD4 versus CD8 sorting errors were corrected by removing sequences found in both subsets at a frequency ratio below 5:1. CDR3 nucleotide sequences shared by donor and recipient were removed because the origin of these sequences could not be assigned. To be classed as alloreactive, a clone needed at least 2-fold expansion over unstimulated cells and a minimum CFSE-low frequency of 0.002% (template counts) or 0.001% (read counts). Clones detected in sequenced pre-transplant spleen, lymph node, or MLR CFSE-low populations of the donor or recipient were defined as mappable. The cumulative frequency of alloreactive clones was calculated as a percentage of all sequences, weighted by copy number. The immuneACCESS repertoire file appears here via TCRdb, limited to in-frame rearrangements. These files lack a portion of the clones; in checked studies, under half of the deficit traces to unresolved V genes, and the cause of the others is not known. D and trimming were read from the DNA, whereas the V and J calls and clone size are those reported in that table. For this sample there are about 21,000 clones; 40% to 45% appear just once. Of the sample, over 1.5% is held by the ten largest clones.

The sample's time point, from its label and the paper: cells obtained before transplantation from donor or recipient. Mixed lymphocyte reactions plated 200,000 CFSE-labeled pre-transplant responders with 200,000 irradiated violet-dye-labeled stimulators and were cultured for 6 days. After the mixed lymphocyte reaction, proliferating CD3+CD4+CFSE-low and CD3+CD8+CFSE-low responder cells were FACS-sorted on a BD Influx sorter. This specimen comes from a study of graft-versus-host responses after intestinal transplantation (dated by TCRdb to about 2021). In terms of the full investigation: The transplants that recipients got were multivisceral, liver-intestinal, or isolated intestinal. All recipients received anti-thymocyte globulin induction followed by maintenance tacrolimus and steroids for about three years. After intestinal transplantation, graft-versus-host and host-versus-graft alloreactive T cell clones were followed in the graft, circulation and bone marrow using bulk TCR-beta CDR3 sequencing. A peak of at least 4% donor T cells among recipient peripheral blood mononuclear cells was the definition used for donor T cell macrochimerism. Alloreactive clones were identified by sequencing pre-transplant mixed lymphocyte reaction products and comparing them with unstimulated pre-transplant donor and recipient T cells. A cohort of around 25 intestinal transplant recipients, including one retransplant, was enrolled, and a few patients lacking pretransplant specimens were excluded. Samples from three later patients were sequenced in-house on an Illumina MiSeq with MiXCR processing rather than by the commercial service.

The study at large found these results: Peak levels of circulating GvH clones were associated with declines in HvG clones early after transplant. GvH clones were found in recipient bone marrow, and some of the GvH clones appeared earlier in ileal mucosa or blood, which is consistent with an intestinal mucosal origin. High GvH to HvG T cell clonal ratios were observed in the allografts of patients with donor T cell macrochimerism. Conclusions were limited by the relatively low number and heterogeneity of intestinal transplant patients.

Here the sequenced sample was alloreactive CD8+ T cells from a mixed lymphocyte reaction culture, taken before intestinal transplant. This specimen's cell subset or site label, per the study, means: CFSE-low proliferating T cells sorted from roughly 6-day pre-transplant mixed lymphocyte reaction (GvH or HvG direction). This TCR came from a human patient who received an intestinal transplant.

The sequence in DNA is TGTGCCAGCTCACCTGGTGCGACCTACGAGCAGTACTTC. This is translated as CASSPGATYEQYF. The chain couples TRBV18 to TRBJ2-7; the D gene identity is not certain. A distance of 8 bases separates the germline ends of V and J, which lose 3 bases and 2 bases respectively. The germline V gene encodes CDR1 KGHSH and CDR2 LQKENI. The CDR3 covers 13 residues, taking in both the cysteine and the phenylalanine. Only the CDR3 DNA is retained, 39 bases long and in frame from the first base.